The TCR beta chain described here comes from a study of blood T cell repertoires in COVID-19. At the level of the study: The United States, Italy and Spain provided the acute and convalescent COVID-19 samples. From T cells, B-cell-depleted T cells, or PBMCs came the material, which was cDNA or gDNA.

This clone was detected a few times. CDR1 is SGHTA and CDR2 is FQGNSA in the germline V gene. Unmatched junction bases numbered 4, after V lost 1 base and J lost 5 bases. This CDR3 region has 14 residues. The authors' processing: Amplification of reference gene primers provided the estimated nucleated cell counts. Libraries were prepared by immunoSEQ multiplex PCR; TCRdb keeps only in-frame clonotypes and omits some of them. Clonal size and the V and J genes are those of that table, whereas D and trimming came from the DNA. The data contain about 35,000 clones, 87% of them seen just once; the ten biggest clones take up roughly a tenth.

Sequenced input: peripheral blood. This receptor was obtained from a man older than 75 with active COVID-19. This sequence joins TRBV7-2 and TRBJ2-5; 7 nucleotides match TRBD2. As DNA, the CDR3 is TGTGCCAGCAGCTTAGGCGGGAGCGGGGAGACCCAGTACTTC. Its translation: CASSLGGSGETQYF.